Following are 22 T cell receptor beta chains from one sample sequenced in a study of blood T cells in healthy people across ages. A J-beta primer mix and a sample-barcoded 5' primer were used in a second PCR of about 7 to 12 cycles. TCRdb independently ran MiXCR on the 5' RACE reads; one entry per CDR3 protein. The data show roughly 1,000,000 distinct CDR3 sequences, around 27% seen once. In addition, the sample was reused for a study of T cells of mothers and their children.

Sequencing input: blood. The source of these receptors is a girl aged 2-10 years in good health.

Comments on this clonotype: A junction boundary mismatches the germline segment, possibly from a read error. V usage is TRBV7-2 and J usage is TRBJ2-7; TRBD1 agrees at 7 bases. CDR1 is SGHTA and CDR2 is FQGNSA in the germline V gene. The CDR3 is made up of 15 amino acids. The CDR3 DNA follows: TGTGCCAGCAGCTCACCGACAGGGCTAAAGAGCGAGCAATACTTC. Protein product: CASSSPTGLKSEQYF.

The rearrangement links TRBV4-2 to TRBJ2-3; 11 positions match TRBD2. CDR1 LGHNA and CDR2 YNFKEQ come from the germline V gene. This CDR3 is built from 18 residues. Trimming at V came to 4 bases and at J to 4 bases, leaving 13 bases not matched to a gene. The CDR3 here is CASSLKPPLSGGADTQYF. CDR3 nucleotides: TGTGCCAGCAGCCTCAAGCCCCCACTTAGCGGGGGGGCAGATACGCAGTATTTT.

DNA for the CDR3: TGTGCCAGCAGCCAAGATCTAGAGGGGGCCTCAGATACGCAGTATTTT. It encodes CASSQDLEGASDTQYF. The chain carries TRBV3-1 and TRBJ2-3; 7 bases align to TRBD1. Looked up from germline, CDR1 is LGHDT and CDR2 is YNNKEL (reference sequence). V lost 0 bases and J lost 4; bases outside the gene matches: 7. The CDR3 has 16 amino acids.

The chain joins TRBV7-2 to TRBJ2-1; D is unresolved. Between the trimmed V and J ends, which lost 1 base and 0 bases, there was a span of 13 bases. The CDR3 spans 17 residues. The germline gives CDR1 SGHTA, CDR2 FQGNSA. The chain's CDR3 is CASSLEPEAISYNEQFF. The CDR3 bases are TGTGCCAGCAGCTTAGAACCTGAGGCCATCTCCTACAATGAGCAGTTCTTC.

This clonotype was counted between two and nine times. The V gene is TRBV5-6, the J gene TRBJ2-5, with 13 bases aligning to TRBD2. The J call is doubtful: the DNA matches TRBJ2-1 better. Per germline, CDR1 SGHDT and CDR2 YYEEEE. The CDR3 is 17 residues long. The CDR3 is CASSSTTSGRAYNEQFF. The CDR3 DNA is TGTGCCAGCAGCTCTACTACTAGCGGGAGGGCGTACAATGAGCAGTTCTTC.

The chain is built from TRBV15 and TRBJ2-6; TRBD2 aligns across 10 bases. This CDR3 has 23 amino acids. Germline trimming cut 6 bases from V and 0 bases from J; bases unmatched to any gene: 23. Germline V lookup: CDR1 LNHNV, CDR2 YYDKDF (reference sequence). The CDR3 region is CATRLGVGEIAGGMVSGANVLTF. CDR3 in DNA: TGTGCCACCAGGTTGGGCGTGGGGGAAATAGCGGGAGGTATGGTCTCTGGGGCCAACGTCCTGACTTTC.

A few counts support this clonotype. This chain connects TRBV7-3 to TRBJ2-7; 7 bases agree with TRBD1. The DNA end favors TRBJ2-5, so the J call may be wrong. The length of the CDR3 is 14 residues. Germline V lookup: CDR1 SGHTA, CDR2 FQGTGA. CDR3 sequence: CASSIQGLGETQYF. In DNA form, the CDR3 reads TGTGCCAGCAGCATACAGGGGCTCGGAGAGACCCAGTACTTC.

The rearrangement links TRBV4-1 to TRBJ2-7, with D possibly called TRBD1 or TRBD2 (5 bases each). The V and J ends lost 1 base and 3 bases respectively, with 16 bases between them. This CDR3 has 16 residues. Germline V gene lookup returns CDR1 MGHRA and CDR2 YSYEKL. The CDR3 bases are TGCGCCAGCAGCCAAGGTAATGCGGGCAGGGTCTACGAGCAGTACTTC. Its translation: CASSQGNAGRVYEQYF.

The rearrangement links TRBV29-1 to TRBJ2-7; 7 bases map to TRBD1. The junction had 4 bases not matched to a gene; V was cut back by 5 bases and J by 3 bases. The length of the CDR3 is 12 residues. Germline CDR1 and CDR2: SQVTM and ANQGSEA. Here the CDR3 DNA reads TGCAGCGTTTTAAGGGGGCTCTACGAGCAGTACTTC. It codes for CSVLRGLYEQYF.

This clonotype occurred a few times. V and J are TRBV29-1 and TRBJ1-1; D gene ambiguous. Trimming removed 5 bases from V and 0 bases from J, with 10 bases in between. This CDR3 comprises 13 residues. Germline V gene sequence: CDR1 SQVTM, CDR2 ANQGSEA. The CDR3 spells CSVLTEVNTEAFF. CDR3 nucleotides: TGCAGCGTTCTAACAGAGGTGAACACTGAAGCTTTCTTT.

There are a few counts of this clonotype. J is TRBJ2-5 and V is TRBV6-8; no clear D. The J call may be faulty, since TRBJ2-1 better matches the DNA end. CDR3 length: 17 residues. Germline CDR1 MNHGY, CDR2 SAAAGT. In DNA form, the CDR3 reads TGTGCCAGCAGTTACCCGGTTTGTCTAAAGTGGTTAGATGAGCAGTTCTTC. This codes for CASSYPVCLKWLDEQFF.

This clonotype appeared a few times. The gene calls are TRBV3-1 and TRBJ1-1; TRBD1 might be the D (5 bases). Trimming took off 0 bases at V and 11 bases at J, with 13 bases between the two ends. There are 13 residues in the CDR3. Germline V CDR1 and CDR2: LGHDT, YNNKEL (reference sequence). CDR3 protein: CASSQESGGRAFF. DNA for the CDR3: TGTGCCAGCAGCCAAGAAAGCGGGGGTCGGGCTTTCTTT.

This clonotype turned up a few times. In nucleotides, the CDR3 is TGCAGCGACTTGACAGGGGAACAATATGGCTACACCTTC. Translating it yields CSDLTGEQYGYTF. The V call is TRBV29-1, the J call TRBJ1-2; 8 bases map to TRBD1. The CDR3 spans 13 residues. V dropped 7 bases and J dropped 5; count of bases not matched to a gene: 9. CDR1 is SQVTM and CDR2 is ANQGSEA in the germline V gene.

The rearrangement joins TRBV27 to TRBJ2-4; no clear D gene. V was cut by 5 bases and J by 7 bases, with 9 bases left in between. The CDR3 is 12 residues long. Germline assignment: CDR1 MNHEY and CDR2 SMNVEV (reference sequence). CDR3 amino acids: CASSNGGNIQYF. Written as DNA, the CDR3 is TGTGCCAGCAGTAATGGTGGGAACATTCAGTACTTC.

V gene TRBV12-3 or TRBV12-4 combines with J gene TRBJ1-4; 8 bases align to TRBD1. V was clipped by 5 bases and J by 8 bases; unmatched bases: 7. CDR3 length: 14 residues. DNA of the CDR3: TGTGCCAGCAGTACCGGGACAGGCTTGGAAAAACTGTTTTTT. Amino acids: CASSTGTGLEKLFF.

This chain links TRBV18 with TRBJ2-1; TRBD2 might be the D (6 bases). Trimming removed 2 bases from V and 10 bases from J, with 9 bases in between. The CDR3 totals 12 residues. CDR1 is KGHSH, CDR2 LQKENI, per germline. The CDR3 here is CASSPDGGEQFF. As DNA, the CDR3 is TGTGCCAGCTCACCAGATGGGGGGGAGCAGTTCTTC.

Only a few counts were recorded for this clonotype. The chain couples TRBV5-1 to TRBJ2-5; D tentatively reads TRBD1 or TRBD2 (5 bases each). The end of the DNA fits TRBJ2-1 better, so the J call may be wrong. The length of the CDR3 is 14 residues. Per germline, CDR1 SGHRS and CDR2 YFSETQ. This chain's CDR3 is CASSPGSFDNEQFF. The CDR3 DNA reads TGCGCCAGCAGCCCAGGGAGCTTTGACAATGAGCAGTTCTTC.

The rearrangement joins TRBV3-1 to TRBJ1-2; D remains unclear. The CDR3 is 13 amino acids. Germline CDR1 reads LGHDT; CDR2 reads YNNKEL (reference sequence). V was pared by 2 bases and J by 4 bases, with 8 bases between. The CDR3 region is CASSQTSSYGYTF. The CDR3 DNA is TGTGCCAGCAGCCAAACCTCCAGCTATGGCTACACCTTC. The full variable domain, rest sourced from reference TRBV3-1 and TRBJ1-2, is DTAVSQTPKYLVTQMGNDKSIKCEQNLGHDTMYWYKQDSKKFLKIMFSYNNKELIINETVPNRFSPKSPDKAHLNLHINSLELGDSAVYFCASSQTSSYGYTFGSGTRLTVV.

This clonotype was seen a few times. The genes are TRBV6-6 and TRBJ1-5; 7 bases line up with TRBD1. V trimming: 6 bases; J trimming: 3 bases; junction bases outside the gene matches: 5. CDR1 and CDR2 from the germline V gene are MNHNY and SVGAGI (reference sequence). This CDR3 has 14 amino acids. The CDR3 DNA reads as TGTGCCAGCAGACAACAGGGGAACAATCAGCCCCAGCATTTT. This codes for CASRQQGNNQPQHF.

This clonotype was seen ten or more times. The chain has TRBV9 and TRBJ2-3; D is perhaps TRBD2 (5 bases). From germline, CDR1 is SGDLS and CDR2 YYNGEE. The CDR3 contains 14 residues. Trimming took 0 bases from V and 6 from J, leaving 11 bases between them. Here the CDR3 DNA reads TGTGCCAGCAGCGTAGGAGGGCGTAAGGATACGCAGTATTTT. Amino acids: CASSVGGRKDTQYF.

This clonotype showed up just once. The V and J genes are TRBV27 and TRBJ2-7; 14 nucleotides match TRBD2. After removal of 3 bases from V and 7 bases from J, the junction contained 8 bases not matched to a gene. CDR3 length equals 16 residues. In germline, CDR1 is MNHEY, CDR2 SMNVEV (reference sequence). CDR3 nucleotides: TGTGCCAGCAGTTTCCTGGGACTAGCGGGAGTTCGAGAGCAGTACTTC. Amino acids: CASSFLGLAGVREQYF.

This clonotype was recorded a few times. J is TRBJ2-5 and V is TRBV13; TRBD2 matches at 10 bases. J lost 3 bases, V lost 5 bases, and 15 bases had no gene match. CDR1 and CDR2 from the germline V gene are PRHDT and FYEKMQ (reference sequence). The CDR3 length is 18 residues. CDR3 bases: TGTGCCAGCAGCGACCGAGCGGGGGGGACCAGAACTAAAGAGACCCAGTACTTC. Its protein product is CASSDRAGGTRTKETQYF.